Given below is one T cell receptor beta chain in context. What it binds is not known. The ends were cut back, 0 bases at V and 1 base at J, with 10 bases in the middle. The germline V gene encodes CDR1 SGDLS and CDR2 YYNGEE. The length of the CDR3 is 15 residues. This entry belongs to a study of T cells after yellow fever vaccination. Study-wide findings and caveats: Bulk-population clonotypes that are abundant could appear as contaminants in FACS-sorted repertoires. Post-booster repertoires contained most primary-vaccination clones again (96% CD4, around 88% CD8).

TCRdb used MiXCR to reprocess the 5' RACE reads, holding one entry per CDR3 protein. Among about 340,000 distinct CDR3 sequences, 12% were seen once, and the ten largest hold more than 3%. The material was CD4+ T cells sorted from PBMCs, obtained 15 days after the yellow fever booster vaccination. V usage is TRBV9 and J usage is TRBJ2-5; a possible D gene is TRBD2 (7 bases). The TCR comes from a man younger than 35 who received the YFV17D yellow fever vaccine. The CDR3 bases are TGTGCCAGCAGCGTAGCGGGGGGCTTCCAAGAGACCCAGTACTTC. Its protein product is CASSVAGGFQETQYF. Looking up the rest from reference TRBV9 and TRBJ2-5 gives the full variable domain: DSGVTQTPKHLITATGQRVTLRCSPRSGDLSVYWYQQSLDQGLQFLIQYYNGEERAKGNILERFSAQQFPDLHSELNLSSLELGDSALYFCASSVAGGFQETQYFGPGTRLLVL.